A selection of T cell receptor beta chains follows, all from one sample in a study of beta chain features in type 1 diabetes. Using immunoSEQ multiplex PCR, the repertoire was profiled, and TCRdb retains in-frame clones only, with some absent. The sample lists 400,000 to 600,000 clones, around 30% seen once, with around 0.065% in the top ten. The specimen sequenced was naive CD4+ T cells from blood. The receptors derive from a man aged 18 to 35 in good health. CDR3s include the opening cysteine and the closing phenylalanine or tryptophan. A D gene is named only where the DNA matches it firmly. The size entry is marked missing in some rows and otherwise reads once, few, many or a size class.

J gene: TRBJ1-2; V gene: TRBV7-9; D gene: NA; clone size: few; CDR3 DNA: TGTGCCAGCACCCCAGCGGTGGGCTACACCTTC; CDR3 protein: CASTPAVGYTF
J gene: TRBJ2-3; V gene: TRBV4-3; D gene: NA; clone size: NA; CDR3 DNA: TGCGCCAGCAGCCAAGGAGGGGGGCTTCTGGATACGCAGTATTTT; CDR3 protein: CASSQGGGLLDTQYF
J gene: TRBJ2-1; V gene: TRBV5-1; D gene: TRBD1; clone size: few; CDR3 DNA: TGCGCCAGCAGCTTTGGACAGGGAGGCAATGAGCAGTTCTTC; CDR3 protein: CASSFGQGGNEQFF
J gene: TRBJ1-1; V gene: TRBV29-1; D gene: NA; clone size: NA; CDR3 DNA: TGCAGCGCTCCAAAGCGCTTATCAGGGAACACTGAAGCTTTCTTT; CDR3 protein: CSAPKRLSGNTEAFF
J gene: TRBJ1-2; V gene: TRBV9; D gene: TRBD1; clone size: NA; CDR3 DNA: TGTGCCAGCAGCGTAGATAACAGGGGGAGCTATGGCTACACCTTC; CDR3 protein: CASSVDNRGSYGYTF
J gene: TRBJ1-2; V gene: TRBV7-9; D gene: NA; clone size: few; CDR3 DNA: TGTGCCAGCACCCCCTGGGGGACATTTTATGGCTACACCTTC; CDR3 protein: CASTPWGTFYGYTF
J gene: TRBJ2-4; V gene: TRBV18; D gene: TRBD2; clone size: few; CDR3 DNA: TGTGCCTGCTCAGCTAATCGGGAGGAGGACATTCAGTACTTC; CDR3 protein: CACSANREEDIQYF
J gene: TRBJ2-1; V gene: TRBV27; D gene: NA; clone size: few; CDR3 DNA: TGTGCCAGCAGTTTACGCTACCCTTCCTACAATGAGCAGTTCTTC; CDR3 protein: CASSLRYPSYNEQFF
J gene: TRBJ2-3; V gene: TRBV5-1; D gene: NA; clone size: NA; CDR3 DNA: TGCGCCAGCAGCTTACCCCAGGGGGATACGCAGTATTTT; CDR3 protein: CASSLPQGDTQYF
J gene: TRBJ2-7; V gene: TRBV14; D gene: NA; clone size: NA; CDR3 DNA: TGTGCCAGCAGCCAAGTGGCAGGGGTCTACTCCTACGAGCAGTACTTC; CDR3 protein: CASSQVAGVYSYEQYF
J gene: TRBJ1-2; V gene: TRBV25-1; D gene: NA; clone size: NA; CDR3 DNA: TGTGCCAGCAGTGAATTTGGGCAAGACGGTCGCTCCTTC; CDR3 protein: CASSEFGQDGRSF